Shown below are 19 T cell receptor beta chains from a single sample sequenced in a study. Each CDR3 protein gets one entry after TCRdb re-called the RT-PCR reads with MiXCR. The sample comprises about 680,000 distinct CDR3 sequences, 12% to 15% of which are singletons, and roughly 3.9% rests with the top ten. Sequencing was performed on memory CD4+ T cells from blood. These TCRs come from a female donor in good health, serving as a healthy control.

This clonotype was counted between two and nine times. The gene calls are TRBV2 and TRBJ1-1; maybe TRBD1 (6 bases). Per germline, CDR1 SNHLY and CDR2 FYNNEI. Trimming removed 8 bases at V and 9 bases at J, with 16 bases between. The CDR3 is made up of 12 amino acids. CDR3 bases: TGTGCCAGCGGGGGCGACAGCCTGAAAGCTTTCTTT. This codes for CASGGDSLKAFF.

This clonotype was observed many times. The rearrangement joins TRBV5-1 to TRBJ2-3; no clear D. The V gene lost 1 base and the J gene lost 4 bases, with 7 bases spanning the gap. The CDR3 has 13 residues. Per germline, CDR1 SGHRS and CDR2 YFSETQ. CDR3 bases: TGCGCCAGCAGCTTGAGTAAGGCAGATACGCAGTATTTT. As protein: CASSLSKADTQYF.

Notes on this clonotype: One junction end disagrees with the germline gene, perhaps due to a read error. CDR3 nucleotides: TGTGCCAGCAGCTCCCGTCTCCTGGGGGAGACCAAGTACTTC. Encoded protein: CASSSRLLGETKYF. The rearrangement joins TRBV7-2 to TRBJ2-5; the D call may be TRBD1 or TRBD2 (5 bases each). In germline, CDR1 is SGHTA, CDR2 FQGNSA. The CDR3 is made up of 14 amino acids.

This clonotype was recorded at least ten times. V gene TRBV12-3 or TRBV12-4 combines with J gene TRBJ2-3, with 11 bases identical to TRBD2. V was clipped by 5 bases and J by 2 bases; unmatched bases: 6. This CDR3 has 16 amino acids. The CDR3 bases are TGTGCCAGCAGTACCCTAGCGGGGGGTACCACAGATACGCAGTATTTT. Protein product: CASSTLAGGTTDTQYF.

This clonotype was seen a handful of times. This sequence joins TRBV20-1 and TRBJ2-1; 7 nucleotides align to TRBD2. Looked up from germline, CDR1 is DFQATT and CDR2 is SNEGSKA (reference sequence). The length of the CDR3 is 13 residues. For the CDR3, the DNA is TGCAGCCGGTACGGGGGAGGGCACAATGAGCAGTTCTTC. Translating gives CSRYGGGHNEQFF.

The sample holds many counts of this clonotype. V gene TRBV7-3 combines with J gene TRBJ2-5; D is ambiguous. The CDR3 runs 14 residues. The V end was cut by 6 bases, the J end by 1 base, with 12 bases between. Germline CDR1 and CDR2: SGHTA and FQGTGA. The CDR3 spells CASSLNRAQETQYF. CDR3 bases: TGTGCCAGCAGTTTGAACCGGGCCCAAGAGACCCAGTACTTC.

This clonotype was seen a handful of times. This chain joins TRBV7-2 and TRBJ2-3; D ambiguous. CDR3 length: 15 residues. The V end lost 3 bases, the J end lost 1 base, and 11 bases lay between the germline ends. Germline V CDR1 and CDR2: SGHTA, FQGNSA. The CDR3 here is CASSFIFAGTDTQYF. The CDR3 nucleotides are TGTGCCAGCAGCTTCATTTTTGCTGGCACAGATACGCAGTATTTT.

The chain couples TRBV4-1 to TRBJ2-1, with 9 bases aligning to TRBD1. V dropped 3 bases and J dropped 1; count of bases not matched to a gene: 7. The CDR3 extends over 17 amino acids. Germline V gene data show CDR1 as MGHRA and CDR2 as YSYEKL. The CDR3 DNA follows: TGCGCCAGCAGCCAGTCTACAGGGGGCTCGTCCTACAATGAGCAGTTCTTC. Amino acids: CASSQSTGGSSYNEQFF.

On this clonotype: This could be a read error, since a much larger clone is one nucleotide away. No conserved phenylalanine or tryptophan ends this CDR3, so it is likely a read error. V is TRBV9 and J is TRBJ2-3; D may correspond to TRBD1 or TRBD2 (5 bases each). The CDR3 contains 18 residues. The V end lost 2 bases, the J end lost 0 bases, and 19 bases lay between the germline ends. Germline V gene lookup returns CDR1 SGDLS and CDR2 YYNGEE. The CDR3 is CASSVKGAGSASTDTQYI. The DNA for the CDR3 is TGTGCCAGCAGCGTTAAAGGGGCGGGCAGCGCTAGCACAGATACGCAGTATATT.

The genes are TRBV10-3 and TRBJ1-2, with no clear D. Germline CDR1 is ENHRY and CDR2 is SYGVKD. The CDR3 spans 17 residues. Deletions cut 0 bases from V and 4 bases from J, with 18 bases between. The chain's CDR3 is CAISESPRLVRGYGYTF. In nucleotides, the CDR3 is TGTGCCATCAGTGAGTCCCCTCGATTGGTACGTGGCTATGGCTACACCTTC.

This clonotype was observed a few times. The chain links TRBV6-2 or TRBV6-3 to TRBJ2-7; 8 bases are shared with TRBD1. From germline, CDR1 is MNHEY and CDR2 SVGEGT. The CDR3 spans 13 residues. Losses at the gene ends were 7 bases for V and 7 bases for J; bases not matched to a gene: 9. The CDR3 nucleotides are TGTGCCAGCACACCCAGGGGGCTCGGTGAGCAGTACTTC. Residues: CASTPRGLGEQYF.

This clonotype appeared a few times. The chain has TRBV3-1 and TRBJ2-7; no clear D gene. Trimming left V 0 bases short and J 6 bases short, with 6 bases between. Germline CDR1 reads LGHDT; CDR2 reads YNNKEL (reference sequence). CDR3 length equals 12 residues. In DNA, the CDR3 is TGTGCCAGCAGCCAAGATTCCGGCGAGCAGTACTTC. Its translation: CASSQDSGEQYF.

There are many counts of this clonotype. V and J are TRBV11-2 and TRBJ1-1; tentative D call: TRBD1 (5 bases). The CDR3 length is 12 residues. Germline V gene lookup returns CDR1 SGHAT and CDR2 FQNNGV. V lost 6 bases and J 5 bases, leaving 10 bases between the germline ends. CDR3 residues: CASRGGGTEAFF. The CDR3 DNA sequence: TGTGCCAGCAGGGGGGGAGGAACTGAAGCTTTCTTT.

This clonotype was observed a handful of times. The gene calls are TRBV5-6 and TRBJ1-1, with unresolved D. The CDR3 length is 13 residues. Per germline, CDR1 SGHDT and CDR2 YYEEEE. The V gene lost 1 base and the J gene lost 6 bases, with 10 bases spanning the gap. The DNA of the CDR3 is TGTGCCAGCAGCTTGAGGCAAATCGCTGAAGCTTTCTTT. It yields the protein CASSLRQIAEAFF.

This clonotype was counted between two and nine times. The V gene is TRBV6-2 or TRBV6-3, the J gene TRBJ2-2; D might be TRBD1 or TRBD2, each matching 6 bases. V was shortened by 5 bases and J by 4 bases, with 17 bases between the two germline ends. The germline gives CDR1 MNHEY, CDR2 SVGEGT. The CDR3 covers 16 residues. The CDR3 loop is CASSRPTGATTGELFF. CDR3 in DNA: TGTGCCAGCAGTCGTCCTACGGGGGCGACCACCGGGGAGCTGTTTTTT.

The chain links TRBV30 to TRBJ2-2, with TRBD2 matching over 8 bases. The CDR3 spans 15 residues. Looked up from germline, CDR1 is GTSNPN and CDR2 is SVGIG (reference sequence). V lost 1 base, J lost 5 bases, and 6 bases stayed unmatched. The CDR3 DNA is TGTGCCTGGAGTGACAGCGGGAGTTGGACCGGGGAGCTGTTTTTT. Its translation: CAWSDSGSWTGELFF.

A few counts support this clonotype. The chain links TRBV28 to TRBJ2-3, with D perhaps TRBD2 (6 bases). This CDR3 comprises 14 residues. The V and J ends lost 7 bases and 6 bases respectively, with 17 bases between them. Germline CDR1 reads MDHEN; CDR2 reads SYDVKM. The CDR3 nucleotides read TGTGCCAGCACCGTTGGAGGGGAAGTGGATACGCAGTATTTT. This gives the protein CASTVGGEVDTQYF. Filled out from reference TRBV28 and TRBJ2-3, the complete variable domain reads DVKVTQSSRYLVKRTGEKVFLECVQDMDHENMFWYRQDPGLGLRLIYFSYDVKMKEKGDIPEGYSVSREKKERFSLILESASTNQTSMYLCASTVGGEVDTQYFGPGTRLTVL.

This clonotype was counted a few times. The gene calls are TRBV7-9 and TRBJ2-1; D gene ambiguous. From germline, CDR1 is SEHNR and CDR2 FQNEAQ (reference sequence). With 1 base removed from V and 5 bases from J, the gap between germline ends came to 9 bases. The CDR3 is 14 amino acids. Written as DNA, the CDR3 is TGTGCCAGCAGCTTAGGAGTGGTAAACAATGAGCAGTTCTTC. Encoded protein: CASSLGVVNNEQFF.

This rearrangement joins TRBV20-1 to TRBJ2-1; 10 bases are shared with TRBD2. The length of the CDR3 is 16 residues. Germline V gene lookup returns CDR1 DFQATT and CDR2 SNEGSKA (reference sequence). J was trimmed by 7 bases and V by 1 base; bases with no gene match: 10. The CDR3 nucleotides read TGCAGTGCTAGAGGAAATCTAGCGGGAGTGAGGAATGAGCAGTTCTTC. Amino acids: CSARGNLAGVRNEQFF.